A selection of T cell receptor beta chains follows, all from one sample in a study of blood T cell repertoires in COVID-19. Some clones are missing from TCRdb's copy, which holds only in-frame ones; the method was immunoSEQ multiplex PCR. The profile covers 270,000 or so clones, with about 86% appearing a single time and 2.5% to 3% taken by the ten largest. Source material: peripheral blood. These receptors originate from an older woman with active or convalescent COVID-19. Both conserved end residues are part of each CDR3. A D gene is named only where the DNA matches it firmly.

j_call | v_call | d_call | cdr3_aa
TRBJ2-7 | TRBV9 | - | CASSAGGLVGGEQYF
TRBJ1-2 | TRBV6-5 | - | CASSYSRGVSYGYTF
TRBJ1-4 | TRBV9 | - | CASSVPQGNKVTNEKLFF
TRBJ1-3 | TRBV18 | - | CASSQGVSGNTIYF
TRBJ2-7 | TRBV14 | - | CASSQTGTRSYEQYF
TRBJ1-4 | TRBV14 | - | CASSRGLNEKLFF
TRBJ2-3 | TRBV18 | - | CASRTPRPDTQYF
TRBJ1-5 | TRBV7-8 | - | CASSLVAGQPQHF
TRBJ2-7 | TRBV12-3/TRBV12-4 | - | CASSPSGEQYF
TRBJ2-3 | TRBV6-5 | TRBD1 | CASSRRTGADTQYF
TRBJ2-7 | TRBV10-3 | - | CAISSGTTTIEQYF
TRBJ2-5 | TRBV5-4 | - | CASSLPVHPETQYF
TRBJ1-2 | TRBV18 | - | CASSSASLRGAHYGYTF
TRBJ1-2 | TRBV29-1 | TRBD1 | CSVFPGQEGF
TRBJ2-2 | TRBV29-1 | TRBD2 | CSVTAGGPNTGELFF
TRBJ2-6 | TRBV20-1 | - | CSASRVSGANVLTF
TRBJ1-2 | TRBV6-2/TRBV6-3 | TRBD1 | CASSYSTDRGGYTF
TRBJ1-2 | TRBV19 | - | CASSIAHLLTNYGYTF
TRBJ2-5 | TRBV12-3/TRBV12-4 | - | CASSFEGTQYF
TRBJ2-3 | TRBV11-2 | TRBD2 | CASSAGTSWTPGTQYF
TRBJ1-4 | TRBV19 | - | CASSLGRSTIREKLFF
TRBJ1-1 | TRBV27 | TRBD1 | CASSLDRGQGTEAFF
TRBJ2-1 | TRBV11-2 | TRBD1 | CASSPSGTGVNEQFF
TRBJ2-7 | TRBV5-4 | - | CASSSTRGSSYEQYF